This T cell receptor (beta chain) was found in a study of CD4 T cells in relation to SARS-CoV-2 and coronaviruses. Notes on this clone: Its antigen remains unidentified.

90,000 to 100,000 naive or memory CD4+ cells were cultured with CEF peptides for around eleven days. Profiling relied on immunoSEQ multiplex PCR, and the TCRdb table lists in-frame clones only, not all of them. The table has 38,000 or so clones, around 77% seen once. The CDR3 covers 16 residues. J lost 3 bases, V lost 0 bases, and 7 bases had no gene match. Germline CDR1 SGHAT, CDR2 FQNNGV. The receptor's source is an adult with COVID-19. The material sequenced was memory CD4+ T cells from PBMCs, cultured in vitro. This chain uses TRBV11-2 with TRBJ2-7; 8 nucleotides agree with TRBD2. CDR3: CASSLDLISGIYEQYF. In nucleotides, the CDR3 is TGTGCCAGCAGCTTAGATCTTATTAGCGGGATCTACGAGCAGTACTTC.